Each of the 23 T cell receptor beta chains below was sequenced from the same sample in a study of OX40 agonist ivuxolimab in advanced cancers. Generated by immunoSEQ multiplex PCR, the TCRdb table keeps only in-frame clones and is missing some. The sample lists more than 95,000 clones; around 90% were seen once. Sample: CD4+ or CD8+ T cells sorted from blood, taken in a trial of the OX40 agonist ivuxolimab. Every receptor here comes from an adult with an advanced solid tumor such as melanoma, head and neck, liver or kidney cancer.

This sequence joins TRBV19 and TRBJ2-3; TRBD2 agrees at 13 bases. The germline gives CDR1 LNHDA, CDR2 SQIVND (reference sequence). The CDR3 covers 15 residues. The V gene end was trimmed by 6 bases and the J gene end by 3 bases; junction bases not matched to a gene: 3. Here the CDR3 reads CASRRTSGRTDTQYF. The DNA of the CDR3 is TGTGCCAGTAGGAGGACTAGCGGGAGAACAGATACGCAGTATTTT.

The rearrangement links TRBV5-4 to TRBJ2-2, with TRBD1 matching over 7 bases. The CDR3 has 15 residues. With V trimmed by 4 bases and J by 6 bases, 9 bases remained unmatched. Germline assignment: CDR1 SGHNT and CDR2 YYREEE (reference sequence). CDR3 DNA: TGTGCCAGCAGCACCGGGACAGCCATCGCCGGGGAGCTGTTTTTT. It specifies CASSTGTAIAGELFF. Full variable domain (remainder filled in from reference TRBV5-4 and TRBJ2-2): ETGVTQSPTHLIKTRGQQVTLRCSSQSGHNTVSWYQQALGQGPQFIFQYYREEENGRGNFPPRFSGLQFPNYSSELNVNALELDDSALYLCASSTGTAIAGELFFGEGSRLTVL.

The chain carries TRBV5-4 and TRBJ1-1; possibly TRBD1 for D (6 bases). Germline V gives CDR1 SGHNT, CDR2 YYREEE (reference sequence). The CDR3 has 12 amino acids. V lost 2 bases and J 8 bases, leaving 10 bases between the germline ends. Here the CDR3 DNA reads TGTGCCAGCAGCTTCAGGGGCGGGGAAGCTTTCTTT. As protein: CASSFRGGEAFF.

The chain is built from TRBV9 and TRBJ1-2, with TRBD1 matching over 9 bases. The length of the CDR3 is 17 residues. The germline CDR1 and CDR2 sequences are SGDLS and YYNGEE. The junction had 11 bases not matched to a gene; V was cut back by 3 bases and J by 2 bases. The DNA for the CDR3 is TGTGCCAGCAGCGCATCAGGGACAGGGATGCGGAACTATGGCTACACCTTC. It encodes CASSASGTGMRNYGYTF.

Points on this clone: Relative to the germline gene, one junction end is altered; a read error may explain this. The CDR3 DNA reads TGTGCCAGCCGTTTCCAGGGTCAAGAGACCCAGTACTTC. Translated: CASRFQGQETQYF. The genes are TRBV28 and TRBJ2-5; tentatively, D is TRBD1 (5 bases). This CDR3 is 13 amino acids long. Germline V lookup: CDR1 MDHEN, CDR2 SYDVKM.

The chain has TRBV29-1 and TRBJ2-7; 9 bases align to TRBD2. The germline V gene encodes CDR1 SQVTM and CDR2 ANQGSEA. This CDR3 region has 15 residues. V was pared by 7 bases and J by 2 bases, with 12 bases of the junction left unmatched. CDR3 bases: TGCAGCGCTGAGACGGGTAGCGGGAGAGCCTACGAGCAGTACTTC. Translated: CSAETGSGRAYEQYF.

The chain links TRBV6-1 to TRBJ1-2; 8 nucleotides line up with TRBD1. J was trimmed by 2 bases and V by 6 bases; bases with no gene match: 11. The CDR3 has 16 residues. CDR1 MNHNS and CDR2 SASEGT come from the germline V gene. In DNA, the CDR3 is TGTGCCAGCAGAGAATCCGGGACAGGATCAAACTATGGCTACACCTTC. Amino acids: CASRESGTGSNYGYTF.

V gene TRBV6-1 combines with J gene TRBJ2-7, with 12 nucleotides matching TRBD2. Trimming removed 6 bases from V and 3 bases from J; junction bases left unmatched: 6. CDR3 length: 15 amino acids. Germline values: CDR1 MNHNS, CDR2 SASEGT. CDR3 in amino acids: CASRALTSGSYEQYF. In nucleotides, the CDR3 is TGTGCCAGCAGAGCGCTGACTAGCGGGAGCTACGAGCAGTACTTC.

This chain links TRBV21-1 with TRBJ2-7. TRBV21-1 is assigned pseudogene status. CDR3 length: 14 amino acids. In DNA, the CDR3 is TGTGCCAGCAGCAAAGCGGGGGAGAGGTACGAGCAGTACTTC. Encoded protein: CASSKAGERYEQYF.

CDR3 sequence: CASSQEGASGRAPYNEQFF. In DNA, the CDR3 is TGCGCCAGCAGCCAAGAGGGGGCTAGCGGGAGGGCCCCCTACAATGAGCAGTTCTTC. The J gene is TRBJ2-1, the V gene TRBV4-3; 12 positions agree with TRBD2. This CDR3 has 19 amino acids. Trimming cost V 0 bases and J 2 bases; bases outside gene matches: 8. Germline V CDR1 and CDR2: LGHNA, YSLEER.

Only one count was recorded for this clone. The V call is TRBV6-5, the J call TRBJ2-3, with D unclear. Trimming removed 5 bases at V and 2 bases at J, with 2 bases between. Per germline, CDR1 MNHEY and CDR2 SVGAGI. CDR3 length equals 11 residues. This chain's CDR3 is CASSLTDTQYF. CDR3 coding DNA: TGTGCCAGCAGTCTCACAGATACGCAGTATTTT.

This clone is a singleton in its sample. The chain recombines TRBV7-2 with TRBJ2-2, with TRBD2 identical over 7 bases. The CDR3 has 14 residues. V was pared by 4 bases and J by 4 bases, with 3 bases of the junction left unmatched. Germline V gene sequence: CDR1 SGHTA, CDR2 FQGNSA. The CDR3 region has the DNA TGTGCCAGCAGCTCGGGACTACTCACCGGGGAGCTGTTTTTT. It codes for CASSSGLLTGELFF.

V gene TRBV7-2 combines with J gene TRBJ2-3, with 8 bases lining up with TRBD2. Germline V gives CDR1 SGHTA, CDR2 FQGNSA. The CDR3 contains 13 residues. V was clipped by 8 bases and J by 0 bases; unmatched bases: 1. The CDR3 DNA sequence: TGTGCCAGCCGCGGGGGGAGCACAGATACGCAGTATTTT. This sequence encodes CASRGGSTDTQYF.

V and J are TRBV4-3 and TRBJ1-6, with TRBD1 as a possible D gene (6 bases). V was pared by 1 base and J by 10 bases, with 8 bases between. Germline assignment: CDR1 LGHNA and CDR2 YSLEER. This CDR3 has 13 residues. CDR3 sequence: CASSQVRGSPLHF. The CDR3 region has the DNA TGCGCCAGCAGCCAAGTTAGGGGGTCACCCCTCCACTTT.

V gene TRBV7-9 combines with J gene TRBJ2-1; 12 bases fit TRBD2. The germline CDR1 and CDR2 sequences are SEHNR and FQNEAQ (reference sequence). V shed 3 bases and J 10 bases; nucleotides not matched to a gene: 7. The CDR3 length is 15 residues. CDR3 DNA: TGTGCCAGCAGCTTCGCACTAGCGGGAGGCAGGGAGCAGTTCTTC. Translated: CASSFALAGGREQFF.

The J gene is TRBJ2-3, the V gene TRBV28; TRBD2 agrees at 14 bases. This CDR3 is built from 16 residues. After removal of 1 base from V and 4 bases from J, the junction contained 1 base not matched to a gene. Germline V lookup: CDR1 MDHEN, CDR2 SYDVKM. The CDR3 loop reads CASSLSGLAGADTQYF. The CDR3 DNA reads as TGTGCCAGCAGTTTATCGGGACTAGCGGGAGCAGATACGCAGTATTTT.

V and J are TRBV7-9 and TRBJ1-1; D is ambiguous. The CDR3 covers 14 residues. Per the germline V gene, CDR1 is SEHNR and CDR2 is FQNEAQ (reference sequence). The V end lost 2 bases, the J end lost 7 bases, and 14 bases lay between the germline ends. Written as DNA, the CDR3 is TGTGCCAGCAGCTTAAGCCAGGCAAGCGGTGAAGCTTTCTTT. It yields the protein CASSLSQASGEAFF.

The chain joins TRBV6-5 to TRBJ1-3; weak D call: TRBD1 (6 bases). Germline CDR1 is MNHEY and CDR2 is SVGAGI. The length of the CDR3 is 16 residues. Trimming cost V 0 bases and J 0 bases, with 9 bases left between them. The CDR3 is CASSYSQGRSGNTIYF. The CDR3 region has the DNA TGTGCCAGCAGTTACTCCCAGGGGCGCTCTGGAAACACCATATATTTT.

This clone was counted only a few times. The chain carries TRBV29-1 and TRBJ2-1; the D gene is possibly TRBD2 (5 bases). V gave up 4 bases and J gave up 0 bases, with 10 bases separating them. CDR3 length: 14 residues. From germline, CDR1 is SQVTM and CDR2 ANQGSEA. CDR3 in amino acids: CSVVRGSSYNEQFF. The CDR3 region has the DNA TGCAGCGTTGTACGGGGTAGCTCCTACAATGAGCAGTTCTTC.

The chain has TRBV6-5 and TRBJ1-2, with no clear D. V lost 0 bases, J lost 8 bases, and 13 bases lay in between. The CDR3 sequence is 14 residues long. Germline V gene data show CDR1 as MNHEY and CDR2 as SVGAGI. The CDR3: CASSYSSGVGGYTF. The CDR3, as DNA: TGTGCCAGCAGTTACTCGAGCGGGGTAGGGGGCTACACCTTC.

The V gene is TRBV15, the J gene TRBJ1-4; no definite D call. The CDR3 has 15 residues. Trimming took 5 bases from V and 4 from J, leaving 14 bases between them. Looked up from germline, CDR1 is LNHNV and CDR2 is YYDKDF (reference sequence). CDR3 residues: CATSPRATVNEKLFF. The DNA of the CDR3 is TGTGCCACCAGCCCCCGGGCGACGGTTAATGAAAAACTGTTTTTT.

The CDR3 coding sequence is TGTGCCAGCAGCTCCACACCCGGGACTAGTAACAATGAGCAGTTCTTC. Its protein is CASSSTPGTSNNEQFF. The chain couples TRBV7-6 to TRBJ2-1, with 8 bases aligning to TRBD2. Looked up from germline, CDR1 is SGHVS and CDR2 is FNYEAQ. The CDR3 covers 16 residues. V shed 4 bases, J shed 5 bases, and the junction held 10 bases outside the gene matches.

The chain employs TRBV4-1 and TRBJ1-3; perhaps TRBD1 as D (5 bases). Trimming took off 0 bases at V and 3 bases at J, with 12 bases between the two ends. Germline V lookup: CDR1 MGHRA, CDR2 YSYEKL. The CDR3 has 16 residues. The CDR3 sequence: CASSQDRVVGGNTIYF. CDR3 coding DNA: TGCGCCAGCAGCCAAGACAGGGTGGTAGGTGGAAACACCATATATTTT.